The sequence of this TCR beta chain was determined in a study of CD8+CD57+ T cells in acquired aplastic anemia. Background on the study: CD4+ and CD8+ cells, once sorted, gave DNA averaging around 3.4 ug.

V was clipped by 8 bases and J by 2 bases; unmatched bases: 6. Germline CDR1 reads SNHLY; CDR2 reads FYNNEI. This CDR3 spans 14 amino acids. There are many counts of this clonotype. The antigen remains unidentified. Notes on the study in general: Significance was not reached for CD8+ Simpson's diversity between patients and controls.

CDR3 and TCR beta VDJ profiling relied on a genomic DNA template. TCRdb re-called the reads through MiXCR, storing one row per CDR3 protein. The sample contains some 190,000 distinct CDR3 sequences, about half of which appear only once. The V call is TRBV2, the J call TRBJ2-3; TRBD1 matches at 8 bases. The source of this sequence is a human donor in good health. Sequenced sample: sorted CD4+, CD8+, or CD8+CD57+ T cells (not recorded which) from PBMCs. The CDR3 protein is CASLQGGSTDTQYF. CDR3 in DNA: TGTGCCAGCCTACAGGGGGGTTCCACAGATACGCAGTATTTT.